This T cell receptor beta chain was identified during a study of shared clonotypes between healthy human individuals (dated by TCRdb to between 2020 and 2021). Notes on the research overall: A few men and a couple of women, aged 18 to 49 years, made up the cohort. To estimate repertoire size and how much clonotypes are shared between individuals, the study performed deep sequencing of blood TCR repertoires from roughly five healthy adults. For each donor, CD4 naive and CD4 memory were each given three plates, CD8 naive was given two plates, and CD8 memory was given one plate. Libraries were prepared and TCR repertoires were sequenced by different laboratories using diverse techniques, in order to increase sequencing depth and limit assay-specific biases. Between about 0.9 and 8.9 billion PBMCs per donor were obtained by leukapheresis.

Notes on this clone: Its binding antigen is unknown. No base qualities exist here, and no much larger clone lies one base off it. The same CDR3 also results from other DNA sequences found in this sample.

The CDR3, from cysteine to phenylalanine, totals 13 residues. Here the CDR3 DNA is all that survives: 39 bases in frame from base 1. The junction shows trimming of 3 bases on V and 3 bases on J, plus 7 bases between the germline ends. From a lookup of the germline V gene (reference sequence), CDR1 and CDR2 are MNHEY and SMNVEV. Using the deep immunoSEQ assay, multiplex PCR amplified TCR CDR3 regions from genomic DNA. Extracted genomic DNA from each cell subset was distributed evenly across all wells of several immunoSEQ 96-well plates, and each plate was treated as a replicate. For sorted subsets, roughly 200 ng of genomic DNA, equivalent to some 30,000 T cell genomes, went into each replicate PCR. Purified libraries were measured with a Qubit 3.0 fluorometer, size-checked on a Bioanalyzer 2100, and measured again with the KAPA Library Quantification kit. Each immunoSEQ 96-well plate was sequenced on its own single-read 150-cycle Illumina NextSeq 550 flow cell. In the authors' own workflow: Because the immunoSEQ output held only junctional sequences and lacked quality scores, the filtering could not match the filtering applied to full-length reads. Sequences were annotated with PyIR, a Python wrapper for IgBLAST v1.9, using IMGT germline references to assign V/J genes and CDR3. Reads were filtered out if the reads had weak V/J assignments (E-value above 1e-6), no CDR3, stop codons, out-of-frame junctions, or ambiguous translated residues. V3J clonotypes were defined by identical inferred V gene, J gene, and CDR3 amino acid sequence. To compute the percentage overlap between repertoires, the number of shared unique clonotypes was divided by the size of the smaller repertoire. Three approaches were used to assess repertoire richness: RTK rarefaction, the Chao1 estimator, and Recon v2.1 estimates of unobserved clonotypes. Generation probabilities were computed with OLGA for all TCRbeta clonotypes obtained by the gDNA method from several donors. Sourced from immuneACCESS, this table was stored by TCRdb with only in-frame sequences that have V and J called. A share of the clones is absent; for the studies checked, an unresolved V gene accounts for under half, and the remainder has no known explanation. V and J calls and clone size are as listed in that table; D and trimming were resolved from the DNA. The sample contains some 2,000,000 clones, about 95% of them found a single time. The top ten clones comprise roughly 1.1% of the sample.

Summary of the overall study and its limitations: Rarefaction of sorted-subset datasets indicated incomplete sequencing despite the large sequencing depth. Only blood was sampled, and tissue TCR repertoires likely differ from those in blood. Because the study included only a small number of donors, the genetic and exposure-history diversity represented was limited. Across four donors, approximately 5% of naive CD4, roughly 3.5% of naive CD8, around 2.5% of memory CD4, and approximately 0.42% of memory CD8 clonotypes were shared. Pairwise subsampling led to the expectation that sequencing depth would affect the degree of clonotype sharing among donors. Estimated clonotype richness was generally larger for naive than for memory subsets. Compared with non-shared clonotypes, clonotypes shared by all four sorted-subset donors had higher generation probabilities.

CD8 naive samples were obtained by positive selection for CCR7 among CD45RO-negative cells, yielding a CD45RA+CCR7+ population from which TemRA cells were excluded. Healthy HIV-negative adults with no recently reported acute infections or vaccinations were included as donors. Only Caucasian adults living in Nashville, Tennessee, USA were represented among the donors. Blood was collected by leukapheresis, and PBMCs were isolated by Ficoll-Histopaque density gradient centrifugation and then cryopreserved in liquid nitrogen vapor phase. Purity and quantity of every magnetically sorted T cell population were checked by analytical flow cytometry. Genomic DNA was isolated from each sorted fraction and quantified by UV absorbance on a Nanodrop 2000c.

Sequencing input: naive CD8+ T cells sorted from blood. The meaning of the sample's cell subset or site label: CD45RA+CCR7+. The TCR comes from a man aged 18-30 years in good health. This sequence uses TRBV27 and TRBJ2-3, with the D segment identity uncertain. This receptor has the CDR3 CASSFLGTDTQYF. The sequence in DNA is TGTGCCAGCAGTTTTCTGGGAACAGATACGCAGTATTTT.